This TCR beta chain appears in the sequencing data of a study of patients and donors after allogeneic stem cell transplantation. Trimming took 5 bases from V and 0 from J, leaving 14 bases between them. Germline CDR1 and CDR2: MNHEY and SVGAGI. The CDR3 contains 16 residues. TCRdb reanalysed the RT-PCR reads using MiXCR and keeps one entry per CDR3 protein. The data show around 150,000 distinct CDR3 sequences, 37% seen once. The chain joins TRBV6-5 to TRBJ1-5; the D gene is possibly TRBD1 (5 bases). The TCR originated in a human donor who was either an allogeneic HSCT recipient or a stem cell or donor lymphocyte infusion donor (not recorded which). It is not recorded whose cells these are; they may come from a transplant donor. Specimen: blood, either unsorted or a sorted T cell fraction (not recorded which). The CDR3 DNA sequence: TGTGCCAGCAGTCAGGGATGGGGAAGTAGCAATCAGCCCCAGCATTTT. Its protein is CASSQGWGSSNQPQHF.